A selection of T cell receptor beta chains follows, all from one sample in a study of T cells in Graves' hyperthyroidism and ophthalmopathy. In TCRdb, the multiplex PCR reads were re-called with MiXCR into one record per CDR3 protein. The table records hundreds of thousands of distinct CDR3 sequences, roughly 15% of them present only once. Sequences were obtained from blood. All receptors derive from a woman between 35 and 50 years old with Graves' ophthalmopathy. The CDR3 runs from the conserved cysteine through the conserved F or W.

V: TRBV27
length: 15
J: TRBJ2-4
CDR3: CASKQSGATPEDQYF

V: TRBV28
length: 14
J: TRBJ2-7
CDR3: CASSLFTGRYEQYF

V: TRBV10-2
length: 12
J: TRBJ2-7
CDR3: CASSGNHYEQYF

V: TRBV27
length: 13
J: TRBJ2-7
CDR3: CASSSLSPYEQYF

V: TRBV7-9
length: 14
J: TRBJ1-1
CDR3: CASSRDRVATEAFF

V: TRBV12-3/TRBV12-4
length: 15
J: TRBJ2-7
CDR3: CASTPGTSSSYEQYF

V: TRBV5-5
length: 16
J: TRBJ1-6
CDR3: CASSFRVPGLNSPLHF

V: TRBV5-1
length: 14
J: TRBJ2-5
CDR3: CASSPSTELETQYF

V: TRBV7-4
length: 15
J: TRBJ1-5
CDR3: CASSLHNWDGQPQHF

V: TRBV28
length: 12
J: TRBJ1-4
CDR3: CAIGTGHEKLFF

V: TRBV3-1
length: 14
J: TRBJ2-5
CDR3: CASSRGREGETQYF

V: TRBV3-1
length: 15
J: TRBJ1-1
CDR3: CASSPRGGRVTEAFF

V: TRBV5-4
length: 17
J: TRBJ2-5
CDR3: CASSLEVAGGPRETQYF

V: TRBV20-1
length: 16
J: TRBJ1-1
CDR3: CSARDWGQEAFTEAFF

V: TRBV11-2
length: 15
J: TRBJ2-1
CDR3: CASSFGQGASNEQFF

V: TRBV20-1
length: 14
J: TRBJ2-5
CDR3: CSARRPGPQETQYF

V: TRBV28
length: 14
J: TRBJ2-1
CDR3: CASSFPHLAHEQFF

V: TRBV28
length: 15
J: TRBJ2-1
CDR3: CASKPRGERSGEQFF

V: TRBV30
length: 15
J: TRBJ2-1
CDR3: CAWSLLAGVWGEQFF

V: TRBV28
length: 14
J: TRBJ2-7
CDR3: CASTPGQITYEQYF

V: TRBV28
length: 18
J: TRBJ2-7
CDR3: CASSLGGLAGGAVYEQYF

V: TRBV20-1
length: 12
J: TRBJ2-7
CDR3: CSTQRPLHEQYF

V: TRBV12-3/TRBV12-4
length: 16
J: TRBJ2-5
CDR3: CASSPHPRTAQETQYF

V: TRBV6-1
length: 14
J: TRBJ2-7
CDR3: CASSDMGPRDEQYF

V: TRBV27
length: 14
J: TRBJ1-2
CDR3: CASRQRGVNYGYTF

V: TRBV5-1
length: 16
J: TRBJ1-1
CDR3: CASSLAEGQMNTEAFF

V: TRBV4-1
length: 17
J: TRBJ2-5
CDR3: CASSHQTSTGGQETQYF

V: TRBV5-1
length: 15
J: TRBJ2-1
CDR3: CASSLGGGALDEQFF

V: TRBV28
length: 15
J: TRBJ1-5
CDR3: CASSPGQGAVQPQHF

V: TRBV7-9
length: 14
J: TRBJ2-2
CDR3: CASSRTGVTGELFF

V: TRBV6-5
length: 13
J: TRBJ2-7
CDR3: CATGSPRENEQYF

V: TRBV20-1
length: 14
J: TRBJ2-5
CDR3: CSARGTSGDLLQYF

V: TRBV4-3
length: 16
J: TRBJ1-4
CDR3: CASSQDRGGNNEKLFF

V: TRBV7-2
length: 15
J: TRBJ2-6
CDR3: CASSLRSGGANVLTF

V: TRBV28
length: 13
J: TRBJ2-7
CDR3: CASGRGGIYEQYF

V: TRBV11-2
length: 15
J: TRBJ2-7
CDR3: CASSFSGGTPYEQYF

V: TRBV28
length: 13
J: TRBJ2-1
CDR3: CASSSDKDNEQFF

V: TRBV9
length: 17
J: TRBJ2-3
CDR3: CACSLGPQSGATDTQYF

V: TRBV6-1
length: 15
J: TRBJ1-5
CDR3: CASSQRWQSGQPQHF

V: TRBV24-1
length: 13
J: TRBJ2-3
CDR3: CATSETRTDTQYF